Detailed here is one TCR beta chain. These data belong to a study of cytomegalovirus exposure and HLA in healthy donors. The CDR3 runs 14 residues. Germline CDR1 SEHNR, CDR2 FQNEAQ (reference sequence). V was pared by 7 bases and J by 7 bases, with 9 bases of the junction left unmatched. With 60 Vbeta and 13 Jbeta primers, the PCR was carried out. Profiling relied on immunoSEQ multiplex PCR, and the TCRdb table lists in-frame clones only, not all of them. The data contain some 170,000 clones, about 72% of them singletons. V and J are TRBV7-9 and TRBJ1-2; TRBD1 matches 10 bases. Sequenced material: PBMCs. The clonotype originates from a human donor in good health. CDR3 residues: CASTFGTGVSGYTF. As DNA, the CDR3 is TGTGCCAGCACCTTTGGGACAGGGGTATCTGGCTACACCTTC.